Each of the 25 T cell receptor beta chains below was sequenced from the same sample in a study of CD8 T cells in ankylosing spondylitis. TCRdb reprocessed the 5' RACE reads via MiXCR and lists one record per CDR3 protein. The top ten hold under 15% of the sample, which has 380,000 or so distinct CDR3 sequences, 20% seen once. Material: blood, either unsorted or a sorted T cell fraction (not recorded which). The receptors originated from a male donor with ankylosing spondylitis or in good health (not recorded which).

This rearrangement joins TRBV30 to TRBJ2-1, with D possibly TRBD2 on 5 matching bases. Germline V gene data show CDR1 as GTSNPN and CDR2 as SVGIG (reference sequence). The V gene lost 0 bases and the J gene lost 7 bases, with 10 bases spanning the gap. The CDR3 is 13 residues long. The CDR3 region has the DNA TGTGCCTGGAGTGTATCTAGCAAGAATGAGCAGTTCTTC. Translation: CAWSVSSKNEQFF.

This clonotype was counted a single time. Given a much more abundant clone one base away, this may be a read error. Given the absence of the conserved phenylalanine or tryptophan at the CDR3 end, a read error is likely. The V and J genes are TRBV12-3 or TRBV12-4 and TRBJ2-7, with 7 bases matching TRBD2. CDR3 size: 14 residues. After removal of 1 base from V and 3 bases from J, the junction contained 3 bases not matched to a gene. CDR3 nucleotide sequence: TGTGCCAGCAGTTTAGGGCTAGCGGTCTACGAGCAGTACTTA. Protein product: CASSLGLAVYEQYL.

The chain joins TRBV4-2 to TRBJ1-1, with 9 bases fitting TRBD1. The germline V gene encodes CDR1 LGHNA and CDR2 YNFKEQ. J gave up 4 bases and V 2 bases, and 8 bases lay outside the gene matches. The CDR3 has 16 residues. DNA for the CDR3: TGTGCCAGCAGCCAAAAACCGGGACAGGGTGTCACTGAAGCTTTCTTT. Translated: CASSQKPGQGVTEAFF.

The chain uses TRBV4-1 and TRBJ2-3, with TRBD2 matching over 9 bases. This CDR3 comprises 15 residues. Unmatched junction bases numbered 6, after V lost 2 bases and J lost 6 bases. Per the germline V gene, CDR1 is MGHRA and CDR2 is YSYEKL. This chain's CDR3 is CASSQRAGGIDTQYF. DNA for the CDR3: TGCGCCAGCAGCCAACGAGCGGGGGGTATTGATACGCAGTATTTT.

J is TRBJ2-5 and V is TRBV7-9; D is uncertain. Deletions cut 6 bases from V and 1 base from J, with 18 bases between. The V gene's germline CDR1 is SEHNR and CDR2 FQNEAQ (reference sequence). CDR3 length: 16 amino acids. CDR3 region: CASSLASVYAQETQYF. Here the CDR3 DNA reads TGTGCCAGCAGTTTGGCGAGTGTTTATGCCCAAGAGACCCAGTACTTC.

The chain joins TRBV11-1 to TRBJ2-6; D is perhaps TRBD1 (5 bases). V gave up 4 bases and J gave up 1 base, with 20 bases separating them. This CDR3 region has 19 residues. Germline V lookup: CDR1 SGHAT, CDR2 FQDESV (reference sequence). CDR3 in DNA: TGTGCCAGCAGCTCTAATTCAGGGATAAGTAATTCTGGGGCCAACGTCCTGACTTTC. This sequence encodes CASSSNSGISNSGANVLTF.

The chain employs TRBV29-1 and TRBJ2-1, with D hard to call. Germline-derived CDR1 and CDR2 are SQVTM and ANQGSEA. The CDR3 is made up of 17 amino acids. With 4 bases removed from V and 0 bases from J, the gap between germline ends came to 19 bases. As DNA, the CDR3 is TGCAGCGTTGTAGGCAGTGTGAAAAAGAGCTCCTACAATGAGCAGTTCTTC. It codes for CSVVGSVKKSSYNEQFF.

This clonotype was detected once. V gene TRBV11-2 combines with J gene TRBJ2-3; 7 positions match TRBD2. The J segment lost 3 bases and the V segment lost 1 base, leaving 4 bases of the junction unmatched. This CDR3 comprises 15 residues. Germline V CDR1 and CDR2: SGHAT, FQNNGV. CDR3 sequence (DNA): TGTGCCAGCAGCTTAGGGGCGGGGGAGACAGATACGCAGTATTTT. This codes for CASSLGAGETDTQYF.

This clonotype was counted only a few times. The genes are TRBV9 and TRBJ2-1, with D hard to call. The CDR3 spans 12 residues. Trimming removed 0 bases from V and 8 bases from J, with 6 bases in between. The germline CDR1 and CDR2 sequences are SGDLS and YYNGEE. The CDR3 sequence: CASSVASHEQFF. CDR3 nucleotides: TGTGCCAGCAGCGTAGCTTCCCATGAGCAGTTCTTC.

The gene calls are TRBV12-3 or TRBV12-4 and TRBJ2-2; D is perhaps TRBD2 (6 bases). The CDR3 runs 15 residues. V was shortened by 2 bases and J by 2 bases, with 9 bases between the two germline ends. DNA of the CDR3: TGTGCCAGCAGTTTATGGGAGGTAAACACCGGGGAGCTGTTTTTT. Translated, it gives CASSLWEVNTGELFF.

The gene calls are TRBV29-1 and TRBJ1-1; a weak D match, TRBD1 (5 bases). The ends were cut back, 3 bases at V and 4 bases at J, with 12 bases in the middle. The germline V gene has CDR1 SQVTM and CDR2 ANQGSEA. The CDR3 totals 13 residues. The CDR3 DNA follows: TGCAGCGTTGATGCGGGGGAGAGCACTGAAGCTTTCTTT. Amino acid sequence: CSVDAGESTEAFF.

This clonotype was seen a handful of times. At one of its ends the junction is not consistent with the germline gene, which may arise from a read error. This chain links TRBV10-3 with TRBJ2-1; 11 bases fit TRBD2. The CDR3 is made up of 14 amino acids. The V gene's germline CDR1 is ENHRY and CDR2 SYGVKD. The CDR3 region is CAISGSGGASEQFF. The CDR3 DNA follows: TGTGCCATCAGTGGTAGCGGGGGGGCTAGTGAGCAGTTCTTT.

The chain links TRBV10-3 to TRBJ2-7; 9 positions match TRBD1. CDR1 ENHRY and CDR2 SYGVKD come from the germline V gene. With V trimmed by 3 bases and J by 3 bases, 6 bases remained unmatched. The CDR3 spans 15 residues. In DNA, the CDR3 is TGTGCCATCAGTGAAGGGACAGGGACCTTCTACGAGCAGTACTTC. Amino acids: CAISEGTGTFYEQYF.

The rearrangement joins TRBV7-3 to TRBJ2-3; no firm D call. The length of the CDR3 is 12 residues. V was pared by 4 bases and J by 4 bases, with 6 bases between. Germline V gives CDR1 SGHTA, CDR2 FQGTGA. DNA of the CDR3: TGTGCCAGCAGCTCCTCCCCAGATACGCAGTATTTT. This translates into CASSSSPDTQYF.

In its sample, this clonotype was seen a few times. The rearrangement links TRBV12-3 or TRBV12-4 to TRBJ2-5, with 9 bases matching TRBD1. V lost 5 bases and J lost 4; bases outside the gene matches: 5. The CDR3 is made up of 14 amino acids. CDR3 loop: CASSQQGAGETQYF. The CDR3 nucleotides read TGTGCCAGCAGTCAACAGGGGGCTGGAGAGACCCAGTACTTC.

This clonotype was seen many times. The chain combines TRBV6-1 with TRBJ2-2, with 10 bases matching TRBD1. CDR3 length: 14 residues. With 3 bases clipped from V and 12 bases from J, the junction kept 7 bases outside the gene matches. Germline values: CDR1 MNHNS, CDR2 SASEGT. Written as DNA, the CDR3 is TGTGCCAGCAGTGAGGGACTCGACAGGGGGCAGCTGTTTTTT. Translating it yields CASSEGLDRGQLFF.

The chain carries TRBV5-1 and TRBJ2-7; the match to TRBD2 covers 8 bases. Germline trimming cut 3 bases from V and 3 bases from J; bases unmatched to any gene: 5. CDR1 is SGHRS and CDR2 is YFSETQ in the germline V gene. This CDR3 is 14 amino acids long. The chain's CDR3 is CASSSSGLVYEQYF. CDR3 coding DNA: TGCGCCAGCAGCTCCTCGGGACTAGTCTACGAGCAGTACTTC.

The sample holds a few counts of this clonotype. This chain connects TRBV5-1 to TRBJ1-2; the D gene is possibly TRBD1 (5 bases). CDR1 SGHRS and CDR2 YFSETQ come from the germline V gene. The CDR3 is made up of 13 amino acids. V was shortened by 2 bases and J by 4 bases, with 9 bases between the two germline ends. The CDR3 coding sequence is TGCGCCAGCAGCTTCGAGGGGACCTATGGCTACACCTTC. Translating it yields CASSFEGTYGYTF.

This clonotype occurred a few times. The CDR3 DNA is TGTGCCAGCATATCGACAGGGTTGCACGAGCAGTACTTC. Translation: CASISTGLHEQYF. This chain uses TRBV12-3 or TRBV12-4 with TRBJ2-7; 7 bases align to TRBD1. The CDR3 has 13 amino acids. V lost 7 bases and J lost 5; bases outside the gene matches: 8.

In this sample, this clonotype turned up a few times. The chain combines TRBV9 with TRBJ2-1, with 11 positions matching TRBD2. Losses at the gene ends were 0 bases for V and 7 bases for J; bases not matched to a gene: 3. CDR3 length: 15 amino acids. Germline CDR1 and CDR2: SGDLS and YYNGEE. CDR3 protein: CASSVVLAGENEQFF. CDR3 in DNA: TGTGCCAGCAGCGTAGTACTAGCGGGGGAGAATGAGCAGTTCTTC.

The chain is built from TRBV12-3 or TRBV12-4 and TRBJ1-5, with D unresolved. V was shortened by 6 bases and J by 1 base, with 10 bases between the two germline ends. CDR3 length equals 14 residues. Written as DNA, the CDR3 is TGTGCCAGCAGCTACTTTAACAGCAATCAGCCCCAGCATTTT. Its translation is CASSYFNSNQPQHF.

The CDR3, as DNA: TGTGCCAGCAGTCCGAGCGGATACGACGAGCAGTACTTC. Its protein product is CASSPSGYDEQYF. V is TRBV28 and J is TRBJ2-7, with D possibly matching TRBD2 (5 bases). V was pared by 5 bases and J by 5 bases, with 13 bases between. The CDR3 has 13 residues. The germline V gene has CDR1 MDHEN and CDR2 SYDVKM.

The rearrangement joins TRBV27 to TRBJ2-7; D remains ambiguous. The CDR3 has 13 amino acids. The germline V and J ends were trimmed by 4 bases and 3 bases, with 10 bases remaining between them. From germline, CDR1 is MNHEY and CDR2 SMNVEV (reference sequence). The CDR3 region is CASSSATNYEQYF. DNA for the CDR3: TGTGCCAGCAGTTCGGCCACGAACTACGAGCAGTACTTC.

J is TRBJ2-1 and V is TRBV20-1; TRBD2 agrees at 7 bases. After removal of 3 bases from V and 3 bases from J, the junction contained 2 bases not matched to a gene. The CDR3 runs to 13 residues. In germline, CDR1 is DFQATT, CDR2 SNEGSKA (reference sequence). This CDR3 is CSASPSGYNEQFF. The CDR3 DNA reads as TGCAGTGCTAGTCCTAGCGGCTACAATGAGCAGTTCTTC.

This chain connects TRBV9 to TRBJ2-5; no clear D gene. CDR1 SGDLS and CDR2 YYNGEE come from the germline V gene. Trimming cost V 4 bases and J 4 bases, with 17 bases left between them. CDR3 length: 15 amino acids. The chain's CDR3 is CASSPSDWDGETQYF. CDR3 nucleotide sequence: TGTGCCAGCAGCCCCAGTGATTGGGATGGAGAGACCCAGTACTTC. Supplemented by reference TRBV9 and TRBJ2-5, the full variable domain reads DSGVTQTPKHLITATGQRVTLRCSPRSGDLSVYWYQQSLDQGLQFLIQYYNGEERAKGNILERFSAQQFPDLHSELNLSSLELGDSALYFCASSPSDWDGETQYFGPGTRLLVL.